The 15 T cell receptor beta chains below all came from one sample that was sequenced in a study of blood T cell repertoires in COVID-19. TCRdb keeps only in-frame clones here, not all; method: immunoSEQ multiplex PCR. The sample yields around 200,000 clones, about 88% seen once. Sequenced: peripheral blood. Every receptor here comes from a woman older than 75 in a cohort sampled during active or convalescent COVID-19.

The rearrangement joins TRBV4-1 to TRBJ1-1; D is unresolved. The V gene lost 4 bases and the J gene lost 0 bases, with 9 bases spanning the gap. The CDR3 covers 14 residues. CDR1 and CDR2 from the germline V gene are MGHRA and YSYEKL. The CDR3 loop is CASSPQALNTEAFF. As DNA, the CDR3 is TGCGCCAGCAGCCCGCAAGCACTGAACACTGAAGCTTTCTTT.

In this sample, this clone turned up once. The chain recombines TRBV11-2 with TRBJ2-3, with a weak D call TRBD2 (5 bases). The CDR3 runs to 17 residues. V gave up 5 bases and J gave up 4 bases, with 22 bases separating them. Germline CDR1 and CDR2: SGHAT and FQNNGV. DNA for the CDR3: TGTGCCAGCAGCCCCGCCCGAGGTGGGGAGTTCCCAGATACGCAGTATTTT. This codes for CASSPARGGEFPDTQYF.

The genes are TRBV18 and TRBJ1-1; D unresolved. This CDR3 comprises 11 residues. Germline values: CDR1 KGHSH, CDR2 LQKENI. Deletions cut 3 bases from V and 5 bases from J, with 4 bases between. The CDR3 is CASSPRTEAFF. In DNA, the CDR3 is TGTGCCAGCTCACCTCGTACTGAAGCTTTCTTT.

The chain joins TRBV27 to TRBJ2-7; 13 nucleotides line up with TRBD2. The CDR3 covers 15 residues. In germline, CDR1 is MNHEY, CDR2 SMNVEV (reference sequence). The V gene end was trimmed by 6 bases and the J gene end by 2 bases; junction bases not matched to a gene: 4. The CDR3 DNA reads as TGTGCCAGCAGGCCGGGACTAGCGGGGACCTACGAGCAGTACTTC. The encoded protein is CASRPGLAGTYEQYF.

The chain employs TRBV28 and TRBJ2-7, with D perhaps TRBD2 (5 bases). Germline-derived CDR1 and CDR2 are MDHEN and SYDVKM. Trimming took 8 bases from V and 0 from J, leaving 20 bases between them. This CDR3 is built from 16 residues. The DNA of the CDR3 is TGTGCCAGCCACGAACGCAACTTGGGGAGCTCCTACGAGCAGTACTTC. This sequence encodes CASHERNLGSSYEQYF. Filled out from reference TRBV28 and TRBJ2-7, the complete variable domain reads DVKVTQSSRYLVKRTGEKVFLECVQDMDHENMFWYRQDPGLGLRLIYFSYDVKMKEKGDIPEGYSVSREKKERFSLILESASTNQTSMYLCASHERNLGSSYEQYFGPGTRLTVT.

This chain links TRBV20-1 with TRBJ2-7, with 7 bases that match TRBD1. V trimming: 3 bases; J trimming: 6 bases; junction bases outside the gene matches: 17. There are 16 residues in the CDR3. Germline assignment: CDR1 DFQATT and CDR2 SNEGSKA (reference sequence). This CDR3 reads CSASQPTGADAPEQYF. As DNA, the CDR3 is TGCAGTGCTAGTCAGCCTACAGGGGCAGACGCTCCCGAGCAGTACTTC.

This chain joins TRBV5-1 and TRBJ2-3; 9 positions match TRBD1. The CDR3 contains 16 residues. Germline CDR1 SGHRS, CDR2 YFSETQ. The ends lost 0 bases at V and 2 bases at J; junction bases unmatched: 4. This CDR3 is CASSLGDRAHTDTQYF. The CDR3 DNA sequence: TGCGCCAGCAGCTTGGGGGACAGGGCGCACACAGATACGCAGTATTTT.

Written as DNA, the CDR3 is TGTGCCAGCAGCTTAGGACAGGCGGGCTCGGTCGGCTACGAGCAGTACTTC. Translated, it gives CASSLGQAGSVGYEQYF. The rearrangement joins TRBV7-8 to TRBJ2-7; TRBD1 might be the D (6 bases). This CDR3 spans 17 amino acids. Germline V gives CDR1 SGHVS, CDR2 FQNEAQ. V lost 1 base to trimming and J lost 3 bases, with 19 bases between them.

V gene TRBV5-6 combines with J gene TRBJ1-3; D is unresolved. This CDR3 is built from 17 residues. Per the germline V gene, CDR1 is SGHDT and CDR2 is YYEEEE. Trimming removed 0 bases from V and 0 bases from J, with 13 bases in between. CDR3 sequence: CASSLGVLAVSGNTIYF. The CDR3 DNA reads TGTGCCAGCAGCTTGGGGGTGCTGGCGGTCTCTGGAAACACCATATATTTT. The whole variable domain, remainder taken from reference TRBV5-6 and TRBJ1-3, is DAGVTQSPTHLIKTRGQQVTLRCSPKSGHDTVSWYQQALGQGPQFIFQYYEEEERQRGNFPDRFSGHQFPNYSSELNVNALLLGDSALYLCASSLGVLAVSGNTIYFGEGSWLTVV.

The V call is TRBV14, the J call TRBJ2-2, with 7 positions matching TRBD2. The V gene's germline CDR1 is SGHDN and CDR2 FVKESK. The CDR3 runs to 21 residues. With V trimmed by 4 bases and J by 5 bases, 25 bases remained unmatched. The CDR3 spells CASSLGNSGQGGIWETGELFF. Here the CDR3 DNA reads TGTGCCAGCAGCCTCGGGAATTCAGGGCAGGGAGGGATATGGGAGACCGGGGAGCTGTTTTTT.

The J gene is TRBJ1-3, the V gene TRBV7-9; D unclear. The CDR3 has 15 residues. The V end was cut by 8 bases, the J end by 0 bases, with 14 bases between. The germline V gene has CDR1 SEHNR and CDR2 FQNEAQ (reference sequence). DNA for the CDR3: TGTGCCAGCTCTGGCCGGGGTTTCTCTGGAAACACCATATATTTT. It is translated as CASSGRGFSGNTIYF.

The chain has TRBV3-1 (or the pseudogene TRBV3-2) and TRBJ2-5; 10 bases are a match to TRBD2. V dropped 6 bases and J dropped 3; count of bases not matched to a gene: 7. This CDR3 is built from 15 residues. The germline V gene encodes CDR1 LGHDT and CDR2 YNNKEL (reference sequence). The CDR3 loop is CASSRTSGDKETQYF. DNA of the CDR3: TGTGCCAGCAGTAGGACTAGCGGAGACAAAGAGACCCAGTACTTC.

V usage is TRBV2 and J usage is TRBJ1-1; 7 nucleotides agree with TRBD1. Germline CDR1 SNHLY, CDR2 FYNNEI. Germline trimming cut 8 bases from V and 1 base from J; bases unmatched to any gene: 1. The CDR3 contains 12 residues. DNA of the CDR3: TGTGCCAGCGGGACAGCGAACACTGAAGCTTTCTTT. Amino acid sequence: CASGTANTEAFF.

This chain joins TRBV5-1 and TRBJ2-2; 9 bases line up with TRBD1. The CDR3 spans 17 residues. After removal of 4 bases from V and 5 bases from J, the junction contained 12 bases not matched to a gene. Germline V CDR1 and CDR2: SGHRS, YFSETQ. The CDR3 DNA follows: TGCGCCAGCAGCACCGCCGGGACAGGGTTGTATACCGGGGAGCTGTTTTTT. Translated, it gives CASSTAGTGLYTGELFF.

The rearrangement joins TRBV9 to TRBJ2-3; TRBD2 might be the D (5 bases). Germline V gives CDR1 SGDLS, CDR2 YYNGEE. The CDR3 runs to 15 residues. Trimming shortened V by 4 bases and J by 5 bases, and 17 bases separated the two germline ends. Here the CDR3 DNA reads TGTGCCAGCAGCCCCCTGGCCTCGGGAAAAGATACGCAGTATTTT. Protein product: CASSPLASGKDTQYF.